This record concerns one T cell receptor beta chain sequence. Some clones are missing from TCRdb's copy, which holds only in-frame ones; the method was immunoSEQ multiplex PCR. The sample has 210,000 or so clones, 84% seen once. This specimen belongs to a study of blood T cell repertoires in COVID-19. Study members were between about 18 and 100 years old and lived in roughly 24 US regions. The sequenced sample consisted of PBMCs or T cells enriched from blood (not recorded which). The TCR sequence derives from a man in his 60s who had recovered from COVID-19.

The CDR3: CASSLATRTGELFF. Here the CDR3 DNA reads TGTGCCAGCAGCTTAGCGACACGAACCGGGGAGCTGTTTTTT. The V gene is TRBV7-8, the J gene TRBJ2-2; D remains unclear. CDR3 length equals 14 residues. Germline lookup yields CDR1 SGHVS and CDR2 FQNEAQ. V lost 0 bases and J lost 5, with 7 bases in between. The entire variable domain, with the rest obtained from reference TRBV7-8 and TRBJ2-2, is as follows: GAGVSQSPRYKVAKRGQDVALRCDPISGHVSLFWYQQALGQGPEFLTYFQNEAQLDKSGLPSDRFFAERPEGSVSTLKIQRTQQEDSAVYLCASSLATRTGELFFGEGSRLTVL.